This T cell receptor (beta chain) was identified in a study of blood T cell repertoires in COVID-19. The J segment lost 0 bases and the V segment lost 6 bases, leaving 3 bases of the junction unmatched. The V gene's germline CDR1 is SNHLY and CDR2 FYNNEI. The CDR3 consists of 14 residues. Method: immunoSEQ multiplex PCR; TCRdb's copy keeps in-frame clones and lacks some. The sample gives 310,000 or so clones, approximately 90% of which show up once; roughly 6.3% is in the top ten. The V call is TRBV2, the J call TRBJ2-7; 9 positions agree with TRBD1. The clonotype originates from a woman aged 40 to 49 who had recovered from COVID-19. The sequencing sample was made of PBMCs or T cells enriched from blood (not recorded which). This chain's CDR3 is CASRGQGGSYEQYF. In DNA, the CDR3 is TGTGCCAGCAGGGGACAGGGCGGCTCCTACGAGCAGTACTTC.